Described below is a single T cell receptor beta chain sequence and its context. Its target is unknown. CDR1 and CDR2 from the germline V gene are SGHDN and FVKESK. V lost 4 bases, J lost 14 bases, and 17 bases lay in between. The CDR3 has 12 residues. These data belong to a study of OX40 agonist ivuxolimab in advanced cancers. Across the whole study: It was ivuxolimab, an agonistic anti-OX40 (CD134) antibody, that patients were treated with.

Only in-frame clones appear in the TCRdb table, and some are missing; sequencing was by immunoSEQ multiplex PCR. The sample yields 96,000 or so clones, roughly 80% seen once. Notes on the study in general: No determination was made of the antigen specificity of the expanded peripheral T cells. The study found that CD8+ T cells averaged more expanded clones than CD4+.

Patients with autoimmune history or systemic immunosuppression were excluded. This sequence was found in an adult with an advanced solid tumor such as melanoma, head and neck, liver or kidney cancer. The V gene is TRBV14, the J gene TRBJ2-5; no clear D gene. The specimen was CD4+ or CD8+ T cells sorted from blood, collected in a trial of the OX40 agonist ivuxolimab. The CDR3 sequence is CASSLPGPLLYF. CDR3 DNA: TGTGCCAGCAGCCTACCCGGCCCTTTACTTTACTTC.